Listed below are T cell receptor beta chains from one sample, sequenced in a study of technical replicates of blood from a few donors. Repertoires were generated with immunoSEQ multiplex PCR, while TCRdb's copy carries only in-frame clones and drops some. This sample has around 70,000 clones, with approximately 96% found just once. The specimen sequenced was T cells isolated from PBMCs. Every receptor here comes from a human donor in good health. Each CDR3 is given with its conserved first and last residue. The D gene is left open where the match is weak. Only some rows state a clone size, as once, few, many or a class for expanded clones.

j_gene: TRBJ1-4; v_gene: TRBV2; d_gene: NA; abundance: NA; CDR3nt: TGTGCCAGCAGTGATGTGGTGCAGGGAGGGGAAAAACTGTTTTTT; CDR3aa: CASSDVVQGGEKLFF
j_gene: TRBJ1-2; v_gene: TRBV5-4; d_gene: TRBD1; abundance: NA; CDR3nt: TGTGCCAGCAGCTGGGGACAGGGAAGCTATGGCTACACCTTC; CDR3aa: CASSWGQGSYGYTF
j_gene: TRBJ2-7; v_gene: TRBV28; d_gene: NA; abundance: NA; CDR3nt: TGTGCCAGCAGTTTTAGCGAGATCGTCTACGAGCAGTACTTC; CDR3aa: CASSFSEIVYEQYF
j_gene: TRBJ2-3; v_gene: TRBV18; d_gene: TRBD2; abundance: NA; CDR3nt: TGTGCCAGCTCACAGGGATTAGAACTAGCGGGTGCGGGACGCACAGATACGCAGTATTTT; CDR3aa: CASSQGLELAGAGRTDTQYF
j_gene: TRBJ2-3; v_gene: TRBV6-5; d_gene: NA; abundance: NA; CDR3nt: TGTGCCAGCGAGCGGGTTTCGGGAGATACGCAGTATTTT; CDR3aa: CASERVSGDTQYF
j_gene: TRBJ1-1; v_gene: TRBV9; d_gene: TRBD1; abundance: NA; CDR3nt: TGTGCCAGCAGCGTCGACAGGGCCACTGAAGCTTTCTTT; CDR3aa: CASSVDRATEAFF
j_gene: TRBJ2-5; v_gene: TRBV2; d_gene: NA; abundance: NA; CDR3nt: TGTGCCAGCAGTCTAACCCTGCCTACAGGCCAAGAGACCCAGTACTTC; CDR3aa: CASSLTLPTGQETQYF
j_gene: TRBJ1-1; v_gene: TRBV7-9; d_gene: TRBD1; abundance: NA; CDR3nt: TGTGCCAGCAGCTTACAGGGGGCGAACGGTGAAGCTTTCTTT; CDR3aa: CASSLQGANGEAFF
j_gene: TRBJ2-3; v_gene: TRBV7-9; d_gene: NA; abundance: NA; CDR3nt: TGTGCCAGCAGCCTAGGGGCAGGGGAAGATACGCAGTATTTT; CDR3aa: CASSLGAGEDTQYF
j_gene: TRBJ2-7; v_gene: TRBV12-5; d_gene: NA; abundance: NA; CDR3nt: TGTGCTAGTGGCTCGACAGGCCACTACGAGCAGTACTTC; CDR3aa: CASGSTGHYEQYF
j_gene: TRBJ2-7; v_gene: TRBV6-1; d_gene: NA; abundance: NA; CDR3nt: TGTGCCAGCAGTGCCCTGGGGGCAGGGCGGTACGAGCAGTACTTC; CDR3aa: CASSALGAGRYEQYF
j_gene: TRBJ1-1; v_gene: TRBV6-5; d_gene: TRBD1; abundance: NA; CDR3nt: TGTGCCAGCCGGGACAGGGGGCTCGCTGAAGCTTTCTTT; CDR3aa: CASRDRGLAEAFF
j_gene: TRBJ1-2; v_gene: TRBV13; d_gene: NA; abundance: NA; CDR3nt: TGTGCCACCGTACTGCGGGGGATCGCGGATGGCTACACCTTC; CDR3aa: CATVLRGIADGYTF
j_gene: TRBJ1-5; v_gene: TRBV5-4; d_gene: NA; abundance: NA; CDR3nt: TGTGCCAGCAGCTTTGGTGGGAGTCAGCCCCAGCATTTT; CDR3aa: CASSFGGSQPQHF
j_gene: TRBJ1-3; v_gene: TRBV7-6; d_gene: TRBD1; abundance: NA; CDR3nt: TGTGCCAGCAGGCCCGGGACAGGGGCGAACTCTGGAAACACCATATATTTT; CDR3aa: CASRPGTGANSGNTIYF
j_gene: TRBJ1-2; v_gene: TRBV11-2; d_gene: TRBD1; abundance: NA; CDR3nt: TGTGCCAGCAGCAACCTCCGGGACAGGGGGCCATATGGCTACACCTTC; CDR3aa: CASSNLRDRGPYGYTF
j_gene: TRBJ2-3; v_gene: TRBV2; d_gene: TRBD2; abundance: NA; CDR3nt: TGTGCCAGTATAGCGGGACTCACAGATACGCAGTATTTT; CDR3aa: CASIAGLTDTQYF
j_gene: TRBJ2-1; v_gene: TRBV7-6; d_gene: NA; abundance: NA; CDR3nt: TGTGCCAGCAGCTTAGTCGGGGGCGGGAGCTTCCACAATGAGCAGTTCTTC; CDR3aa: CASSLVGGGSFHNEQFF
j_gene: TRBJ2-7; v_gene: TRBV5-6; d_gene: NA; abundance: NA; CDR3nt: TGTGCCAGCAGCTTGGGGACAATCCCCTACGAGCAGTACTTC; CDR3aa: CASSLGTIPYEQYF
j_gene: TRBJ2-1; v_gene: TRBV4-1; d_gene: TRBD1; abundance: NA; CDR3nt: TGCGCCAGCAGCCCCGGGACAGTGTACAATGAGCAGTTCTTC; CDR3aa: CASSPGTVYNEQFF
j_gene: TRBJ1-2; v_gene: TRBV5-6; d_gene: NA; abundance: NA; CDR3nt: TGTGCCAGCAGCGCCGGTTATGGCTACACCTTC; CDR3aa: CASSAGYGYTF
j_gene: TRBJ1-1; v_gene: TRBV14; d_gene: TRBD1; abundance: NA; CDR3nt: TGTGCCAGCAGTCTCTGGACAGGGATGAACACTGAAGCTTTCTTT; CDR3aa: CASSLWTGMNTEAFF
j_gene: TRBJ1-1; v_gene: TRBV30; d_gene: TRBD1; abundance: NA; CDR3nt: TGTGCCTGGAGTACGTGGGACAGGGAGATCACTGAAGCTTTCTTT; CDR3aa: CAWSTWDREITEAFF
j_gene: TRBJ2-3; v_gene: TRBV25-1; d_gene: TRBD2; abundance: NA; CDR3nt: TGTGCCAGCAGTGAGCCAATAGCGGGAGAAAGGGCAGATACGCAGTATTTT; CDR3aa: CASSEPIAGERADTQYF
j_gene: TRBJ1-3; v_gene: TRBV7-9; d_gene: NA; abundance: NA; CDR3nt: TGTGCCAGCAGCCCGACCCGCTTGGGGCAGGGTACAGGAAACACCATATATTTT; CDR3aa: CASSPTRLGQGTGNTIYF
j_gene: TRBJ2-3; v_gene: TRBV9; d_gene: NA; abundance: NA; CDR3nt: TGTGCCAGCAGCCCAGAGACAGGCAGCACAGATACGCAGTATTTT; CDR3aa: CASSPETGSTDTQYF
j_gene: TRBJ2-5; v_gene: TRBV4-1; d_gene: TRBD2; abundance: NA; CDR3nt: TGCGCCAGCAGCCAAGAGGGAGCGGGGGGCATCCAAGAGACCCAGTACTTC; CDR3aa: CASSQEGAGGIQETQYF
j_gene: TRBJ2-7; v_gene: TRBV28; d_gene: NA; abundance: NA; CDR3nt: TGTGCCAGCCGACACCTGGGGAGCAGAGAAACATACGAGCAGTACTTC; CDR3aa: CASRHLGSRETYEQYF
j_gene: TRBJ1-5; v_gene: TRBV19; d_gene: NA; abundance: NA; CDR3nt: TGTGCCAGTAGTCCGCAGGGCGGCCATCAGCCCCAGCATTTT; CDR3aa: CASSPQGGHQPQHF
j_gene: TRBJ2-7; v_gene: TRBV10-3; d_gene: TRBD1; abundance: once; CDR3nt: TGTGCCAGGAAACTGACCTGTGAAGGGGGCTTATACGAGCAGTACTTC; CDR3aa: CARKLTCEGGLYEQYF
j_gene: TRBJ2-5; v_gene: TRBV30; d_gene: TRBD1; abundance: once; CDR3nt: TGTGCCTGGGCGGCGACAGGGCAGACCCAGTACTTC; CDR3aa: CAWAATGQTQYF
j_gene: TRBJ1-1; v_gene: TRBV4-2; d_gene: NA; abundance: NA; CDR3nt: TGTGCCAGCAGCCAATCTACAGGCTACACTGAAGCTTTCTTT; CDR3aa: CASSQSTGYTEAFF
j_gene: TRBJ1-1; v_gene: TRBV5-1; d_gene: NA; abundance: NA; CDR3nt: TGCGCCAGCAGCTTGATCGAGGGTCTTTACACTGAAGCTTTCTTT; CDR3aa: CASSLIEGLYTEAFF
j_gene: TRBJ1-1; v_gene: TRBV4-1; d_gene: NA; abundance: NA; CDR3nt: TGCGCCAGCAGCCGAGGTCCTGATCGAAAGAACACTGAAGCTTTCTTT; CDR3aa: CASSRGPDRKNTEAFF
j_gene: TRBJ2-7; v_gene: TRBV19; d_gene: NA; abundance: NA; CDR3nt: TGTGCCAGTAGTATGGGGCAGAGTACCTACGAGCAGTACTTC; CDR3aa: CASSMGQSTYEQYF
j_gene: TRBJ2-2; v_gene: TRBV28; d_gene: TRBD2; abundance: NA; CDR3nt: TGTGCCAGCAGTTCCCCTAAGCGGGGCTACACCGGGGAGCTGTTTTTT; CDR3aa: CASSSPKRGYTGELFF
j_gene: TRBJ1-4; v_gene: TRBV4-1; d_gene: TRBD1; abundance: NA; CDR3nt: TGCGCCAGCAGCCAAGGAAGGACAGGGGGCGAAAAACTGTTTTTT; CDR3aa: CASSQGRTGGEKLFF
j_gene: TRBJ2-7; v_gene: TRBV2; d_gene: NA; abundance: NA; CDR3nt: TGTGCCAGCATATTTGTCAGGGCCTACGAGCAGTACTTC; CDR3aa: CASIFVRAYEQYF
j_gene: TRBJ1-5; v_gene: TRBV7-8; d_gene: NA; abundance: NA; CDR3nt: TGTGCCAGCAGATTAGCTAGGGGACACCCGAACCTAAATCAGCCCCAGCATTTT; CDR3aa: CASRLARGHPNLNQPQHF
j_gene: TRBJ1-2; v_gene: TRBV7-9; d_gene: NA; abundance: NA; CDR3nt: TGTGCCGGGGAGGGTGTTTCAGGTTCTAACTATGGCTACACCTTC; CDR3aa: CAGEGVSGSNYGYTF
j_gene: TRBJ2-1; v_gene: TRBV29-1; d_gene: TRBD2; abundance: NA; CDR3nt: TGCAGCGTTGATAAGTCTAGCGGGAGGGCCGGGCACCACAATGAGCAGTTCTTC; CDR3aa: CSVDKSSGRAGHHNEQFF
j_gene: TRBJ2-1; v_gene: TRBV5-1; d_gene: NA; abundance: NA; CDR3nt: TGCGCCAGCAGCTTACGTCTTCGAGGGAAGCTCTCCTACAATGAGCAGTTCTTC; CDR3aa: CASSLRLRGKLSYNEQFF
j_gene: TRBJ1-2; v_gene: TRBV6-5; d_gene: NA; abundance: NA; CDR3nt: TGTGCCAGCAGTTACTCGAACTCGGGTAACTATGGCTACACCTTC; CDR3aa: CASSYSNSGNYGYTF
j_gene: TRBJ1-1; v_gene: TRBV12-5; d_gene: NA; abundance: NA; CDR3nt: TGTGCTAGTGGTTTTTCAGGGCTCGGGAACACTGAAGCTTTCTTT; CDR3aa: CASGFSGLGNTEAFF
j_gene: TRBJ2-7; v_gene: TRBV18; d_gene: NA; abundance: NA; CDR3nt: TGTGCCAGCTCACCTATGGAGACTACGAGCTCCTACGAGCAGTACTTC; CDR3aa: CASSPMETTSSYEQYF
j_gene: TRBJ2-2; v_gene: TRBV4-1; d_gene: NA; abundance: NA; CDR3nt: TGCGCCAGCAGCTTACAGGTATTCAACACCGGGGAGCTGTTTTTT; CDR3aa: CASSLQVFNTGELFF
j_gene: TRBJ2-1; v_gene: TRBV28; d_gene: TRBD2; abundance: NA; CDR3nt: TGTGCCAGCAGGGGGGCCGTGGGTAGCGGGATTTCCTACAATGAGCAGTTCTTC; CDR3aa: CASRGAVGSGISYNEQFF
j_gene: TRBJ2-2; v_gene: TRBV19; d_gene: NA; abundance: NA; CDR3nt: TGTGCCAGTAGTCACTATGGTCGGCCTCACACCGGGGAGCTGTTTTTT; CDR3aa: CASSHYGRPHTGELFF
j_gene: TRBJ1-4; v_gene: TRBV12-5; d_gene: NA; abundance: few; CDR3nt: TGTGCTAGTGGTTTGGGGACAGATAATGAAAAACTGTTTTTT; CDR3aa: CASGLGTDNEKLFF
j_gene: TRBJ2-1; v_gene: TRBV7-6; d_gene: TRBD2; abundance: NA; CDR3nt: TGTGCCAGCAGCTCGTGGACTAGCGGGAGGACGTACAATGAGCAGTTCTTC; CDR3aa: CASSSWTSGRTYNEQFF
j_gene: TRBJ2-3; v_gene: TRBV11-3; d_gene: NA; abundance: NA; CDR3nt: TGTGCCAGCAGCCCCTCAGGGGCAGATACGCAGTATTTT; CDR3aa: CASSPSGADTQYF
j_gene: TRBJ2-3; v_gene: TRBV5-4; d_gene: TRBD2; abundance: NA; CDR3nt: TGTGCCAGTCGAGCGGGGGGCCCCCCTGATACGCAGTATTTT; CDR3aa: CASRAGGPPDTQYF
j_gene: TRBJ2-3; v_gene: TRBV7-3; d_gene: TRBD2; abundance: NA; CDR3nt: TGTGCCAGCAGTGAGAGCGGGGGGGCAGGAGATACGCAGTATTTT; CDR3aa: CASSESGGAGDTQYF